The rows below give T cell receptor beta chains drawn from one sample of a study of shared clonotypes between healthy human individuals. TCRdb's table, derived via immunoSEQ multiplex PCR, lists solely in-frame clones and lacks some. The sample carries around 2.1 million clones, about 93% recorded once. Sequencing was performed on naive CD8+ T cells from PBMCs. Receptors were obtained from a man between 18 and 35 years old in good health. Some clones in this sample may be carry-over from other donors' samples. Both conserved end residues are part of each CDR3. The D gene is left open where the match is weak. Rows give clone size only sometimes, using once, few, many, or a class for an expanded clone.

V gene	clone size	D gene	J gene	CDR3 protein	CDR3 DNA
TRBV20-1	.	.	TRBJ2-7	CSARTLYEQYF	TGCAGTGCTAGAACTTTGTACGAGCAGTACTTC
TRBV7-9	.	TRBD1	TRBJ2-3	CASSSRGQGQNTQYF	TGTGCCAGCAGCAGCCGGGGACAGGGACAGAATACGCAGTATTTT
TRBV27	.	TRBD1	TRBJ1-2	CASSLTGVGYGYTF	TGTGCCAGCAGCTTAACAGGGGTTGGCTATGGCTACACCTTC
TRBV28	.	.	TRBJ2-7	CASSLLARQYF	TGTGCCAGCAGTTTATTGGCCAGGCAGTACTTC
TRBV28	.	TRBD1	TRBJ2-1	CASSLMDRAYNEQFF	TGTGCCAGCAGTTTAATGGACAGGGCCTACAATGAGCAGTTCTTC
TRBV19	.	.	TRBJ1-5	CASSIGGTSSQPQHF	TGTGCCAGTAGTATAGGGGGTACGTCATCTCAGCCCCAGCATTTT
TRBV7-9	.	.	TRBJ1-4	CASSPRQVGRTNEKLFF	TGTGCCAGCAGCCCTCGACAGGTGGGAAGGACTAATGAAAAACTGTTTTTT
TRBV29-1	.	.	TRBJ2-7	CSVTGSYEQYF	TGCAGCGTTACAGGGTCCTACGAGCAGTACTTC
TRBV28	.	TRBD1	TRBJ2-7	CASSKLGRGSSYEQYF	TGTGCCAGCAGTAAATTGGGCAGGGGGAGCTCCTACGAGCAGTACTTC
TRBV15	.	.	TRBJ2-7	CATSRDLDTPMAEQYF	TGTGCCACCAGCAGAGACCTCGACACCCCTATGGCCGAGCAGTACTTC
TRBV15	.	TRBD1	TRBJ1-1	CATSRGTGGTEAFF	TGTGCCACCAGCAGAGGGACAGGGGGCACTGAAGCTTTCTTT
TRBV28	.	.	TRBJ2-2	CASSATGELFF	TGTGCCAGCAGCGCAACCGGGGAGCTGTTTTTT
TRBV7-6	few	.	TRBJ1-1	CASSLAAVRANTEAFF	TGTGCCAGCAGCTTAGCTGCGGTCAGGGCGAACACTGAAGCTTTCTTT
TRBV11-2	.	.	TRBJ1-1	CASSFGGWGAFF	TGTGCCAGCAGCTTCGGGGGGTGGGGAGCTTTCTTT
TRBV9	.	TRBD2	TRBJ2-2	CASSVGGGTGELFF	TGTGCCAGCAGCGTAGGCGGGGGCACCGGGGAGCTGTTTTTT
TRBV2	.	.	TRBJ2-1	CASTGAGHSYNEQFF	TGTGCCAGCACCGGAGCGGGTCACTCCTACAATGAGCAGTTCTTC
TRBV14	.	TRBD2	TRBJ2-3	CASSQDWGGTDTQYF	TGTGCCAGCAGCCAAGATTGGGGGGGAACAGATACGCAGTATTTT
TRBV28	.	.	TRBJ2-1	CASRQLLYNEQFF	TGTGCCAGCCGACAGCTCCTTTACAATGAGCAGTTCTTC
TRBV29-1	.	.	TRBJ2-7	CSVEVGEQYF	TGCAGCGTCGAAGTAGGCGAGCAGTACTTC
TRBV6-6	.	.	TRBJ1-4	CASSYSVPGKGEKLFF	TGTGCCAGCAGTTACTCGGTCCCGGGCAAGGGTGAAAAACTGTTTTTT
TRBV7-2	once	.	TRBJ2-7	CASSSNPRTSTSYEQYF	TGTGCCAGCAGCTCCAACCCGCGAACTAGTACCTCCTACGAGCAGTACTTC
TRBV28	.	.	TRBJ2-7	CASIGGLEQYF	TGTGCCAGCATTGGGGGGCTCGAGCAGTACTTC
TRBV18	.	.	TRBJ2-1	CASSRGRNSYNEQFF	TGTGCCAGCTCACGGGGGCGCAACTCCTACAATGAGCAGTTCTTC
TRBV5-6	.	.	TRBJ2-1	CASSLARNEQFF	TGTGCCAGCAGCTTGGCGCGGAATGAGCAGTTCTTC
TRBV28	.	.	TRBJ1-6	CASRAGVGGSPLHF	TGTGCCTCTCGGGCTGGGGTGGGAGGTTCACCCCTCCACTTT
TRBV21-1	.	.	TRBJ2-1	CASSKAGRTPYNEQFF	TGTGCCAGCAGCAAAGCGGGCAGGACCCCCTACAATGAGCAGTTCTTC
TRBV19	.	.	TRBJ2-3	CASNGFSTDTQYF	TGTGCCAGTAACGGGTTTTCGACAGATACGCAGTATTTT
TRBV11-2	.	TRBD1	TRBJ2-1	CASSAGTGGFYEQFF	TGTGCCAGCAGTGCCGGGACAGGGGGGTTTTACGAGCAGTTCTTC
TRBV19	.	.	TRBJ1-1	CASRPLGEGDTEAFF	TGTGCCAGTAGACCCCTGGGCGAAGGCGACACTGAAGCTTTCTTT